Following are 5 T cell receptor beta chains from one sample sequenced in a study of blood T cell repertoires in COVID-19. Sequenced by immunoSEQ multiplex PCR; TCRdb stores in-frame clones only, minus some. The sample consists of 250,000 to 300,000 clones, 88% of them appearing once. Sequenced sample: peripheral blood. The receptors stem from a woman aged 25 to 39 with COVID-19, enrolled during active disease.

The chain combines TRBV11-2 with TRBJ2-2, with TRBD1 matching over 7 bases. Germline values: CDR1 SGHAT, CDR2 FQNNGV. Trimming took 6 bases from V and 0 from J; bases not matched to a gene: 4. The CDR3 length is 15 residues. The CDR3 DNA reads TGTGCCAGCAGACTGACAGGGACGAACACCGGGGAGCTGTTTTTT. Protein product: CASRLTGTNTGELFF.

The chain employs TRBV12-3 or TRBV12-4 and TRBJ1-1; D is perhaps TRBD1 (5 bases). The CDR3 covers 13 residues. V was pared by 6 bases and J by 4 bases, with 12 bases between. CDR3 DNA: TGTGCCAGCAGGCTGGAGGGGTTCACTGAAGCTTTCTTT. Residues: CASRLEGFTEAFF.

The CDR3 loop is CASSKLGEQYF. The CDR3 DNA sequence: TGTGCCAGCAGCAAACTAGGCGAGCAGTACTTC. The chain joins TRBV11-2 to TRBJ2-7; perhaps TRBD2 as D (5 bases). Germline values: CDR1 SGHAT, CDR2 FQNNGV. This CDR3 comprises 11 residues. V lost 5 bases, J lost 6 bases, and 8 bases lay in between.

V is TRBV5-1 and J is TRBJ1-3; a weak D match, TRBD1 (5 bases). CDR1 is SGHRS, CDR2 YFSETQ, per germline. The CDR3 contains 16 residues. The V end lost 0 bases, the J end lost 2 bases, and 12 bases lay between the germline ends. As DNA, the CDR3 is TGCGCCAGCAGCTTGGCCTTCCAGGGAACTGGAAACACCATATATTTT. Its protein product is CASSLAFQGTGNTIYF.

This chain uses TRBV7-9 with TRBJ1-2; 12 bases agree with TRBD1. Germline V gives CDR1 SEHNR, CDR2 FQNEAQ (reference sequence). The V and J ends lost 5 bases and 4 bases, in that order; junction bases with no gene match: 2. This CDR3 has 14 amino acids. For the CDR3, the DNA is TGTGCCAGCAGCGGGGACAGGGGGCCCTATGGCTACACCTTC. Protein product: CASSGDRGPYGYTF. The full variable domain, rest sourced from reference TRBV7-9 and TRBJ1-2, is DTGVSQNPRHKITKRGQNVTFRCDPISEHNRLYWYRQTLGQGPEFLTYFQNEAQLEKSRLLSDRFSAERPKGSFSTLEIQRTEQGDSAMYLCASSGDRGPYGYTFGSGTRLTVV.